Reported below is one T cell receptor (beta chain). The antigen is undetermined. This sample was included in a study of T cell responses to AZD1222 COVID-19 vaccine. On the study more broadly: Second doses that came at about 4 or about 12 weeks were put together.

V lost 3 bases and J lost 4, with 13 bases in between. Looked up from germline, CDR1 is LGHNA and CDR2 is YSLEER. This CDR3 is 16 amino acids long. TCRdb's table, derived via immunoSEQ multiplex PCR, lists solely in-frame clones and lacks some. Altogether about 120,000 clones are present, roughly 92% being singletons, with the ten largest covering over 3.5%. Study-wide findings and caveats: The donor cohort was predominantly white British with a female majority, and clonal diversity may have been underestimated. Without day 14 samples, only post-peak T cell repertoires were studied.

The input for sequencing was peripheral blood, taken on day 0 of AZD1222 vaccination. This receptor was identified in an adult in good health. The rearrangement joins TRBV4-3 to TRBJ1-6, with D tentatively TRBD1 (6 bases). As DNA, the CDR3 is TGCGCCAGCAGCCACGGTACCCAGGGGTATAATTCACCCCTCCACTTT. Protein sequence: CASSHGTQGYNSPLHF.